A selection of T cell receptor beta chains follows, all from one sample in a study of blood T cells in healthy people across ages. TCRdb itself ran the 5' RACE reads through MiXCR, one entry per CDR3 protein. The table lists 1,500,000 or so distinct CDR3 sequences, approximately 59% of them singletons, with 5% to 7% in the top ten. What was sequenced was blood. The receptors originated from a man between 18 and 29 years old in good health. CDR3s leave out the opening cysteine and the closing phenylalanine or tryptophan.

J: TRBJ2-7
V: TRBV7-9
CDR3: ASSAEAVYEQY

J: TRBJ2-7
V: TRBV28
CDR3: ASSQNHEQY

J: TRBJ1-3
V: TRBV11-2
CDR3: ASLLLETGLSSSGNTIY

J: TRBJ2-7
V: TRBV20-1
CDR3: SAKGLAGLSEQY

J: .
V: TRBV10-1
CDR3: ASSFGTSPYEQY

J: TRBJ2-1
V: TRBV5-1
CDR3: ASRKTTGTTRTNEQF

J: TRBJ2-3
V: TRBV20-1
CDR3: SAPPRTVSTDTQY

J: TRBJ2-1
V: TRBV29-1
CDR3: SVEGPWGSGSYNEQF

J: TRBJ2-3
V: TRBV7-2
CDR3: ASSLGPGLADPDTQY

J: TRBJ1-2
V: TRBV29-1
CDR3: SGDEGDYGYT

J: TRBJ2-5
V: TRBV6-1
CDR3: ASKFYSETQY

J: TRBJ1-2
V: TRBV27
CDR3: ASSPAGGQYYGYT

J: TRBJ2-2
V: TRBV7-2
CDR3: ASSLPGTGGELF

J: TRBJ2-6
V: TRBV7-2
CDR3: ASSLRKSGANVLT

J: TRBJ1-2
V: TRBV9
CDR3: ASSLRGQGAYGYT

J: TRBJ2-7
V: TRBV2
CDR3: ASREGVYEQY

J: TRBJ2-5
V: TRBV18
CDR3: ASSPLFSVREETQY

J: TRBJ1-2
V: TRBV7-8
CDR3: ASTRDNGVYT

J: TRBJ2-5
V: TRBV28
CDR3: ASSLEGLTQETQY

J: TRBJ2-4
V: TRBV20-1
CDR3: SARPLRGNIQY

J: TRBJ2-2
V: TRBV3-1
CDR3: ASSPGVAGRTGELF

J: TRBJ2-3
V: TRBV5-1
CDR3: ASSDGDYADTQY

J: TRBJ2-5
V: TRBV28
CDR3: ASSVLIQGGETQY

J: TRBJ1-2
V: TRBV20-1
CDR3: SARPRQARIYGYT

J: .
V: TRBV20-1
CDR3: SATGLRVDEQY

J: TRBJ2-7
V: TRBV29-1
CDR3: SVEREAPSYEQY

J: TRBJ1-2
V: TRBV6-6
CDR3: ASSRGQGLNYGYT

J: TRBJ1-2
V: TRBV10-3
CDR3: AISSGWRGGYGYT

J: TRBJ2-7
V: TRBV28
CDR3: ASRTRGGYEQY

J: TRBJ2-5
V: TRBV2
CDR3: ASSELVIAETQY

J: TRBJ1-2
V: TRBV29-1
CDR3: SVEARGLGYGYT

J: TRBJ1-1
V: TRBV12-3/TRBV12-4
CDR3: ASSLTSDEAF

J: TRBJ1-2
V: TRBV20-1
CDR3: SARDLRDSYYGYT

J: TRBJ2-1
V: TRBV4-1
CDR3: ASSQRLAGVSYNEQF

J: TRBJ2-7
V: TRBV30
CDR3: AWERGASYEQY

J: TRBJ1-2
V: TRBV6-6
CDR3: ASRPGTEYGYT

J: TRBJ2-3
V: TRBV14
CDR3: ASSQDRSDTQY

J: .
V: TRBV27
CDR3: ASSPQGTVYEQY

J: TRBJ1-5
V: TRBV15
CDR3: ATSRDKSRHQPQH

J: TRBJ2-4
V: TRBV5-4
CDR3: ASSPSDSGGAKNIQY

J: TRBJ1-1
V: TRBV20-1
CDR3: SAFRRGMNTEAF

J: TRBJ1-5
V: TRBV6-2/TRBV6-3
CDR3: ASSYSTARVNQPQH

J: TRBJ2-4
V: TRBV20-1
CDR3: SAQGLVKNIQY

J: .
V: TRBV6-5
CDR3: ASSYAAGREDEQY

J: TRBJ2-2
V: TRBV5-1
CDR3: ASSLSGTANTGELF

J: TRBJ2-3
V: TRBV4-2
CDR3: ASSQAPRGGATGTQY

J: TRBJ2-1
V: TRBV5-1
CDR3: ASSLDGYGNEQF

J: TRBJ2-7
V: TRBV12-3/TRBV12-4
CDR3: ASRVSASYEQY

J: TRBJ2-1
V: TRBV6-5
CDR3: ASSSPSQNSEQF

J: TRBJ1-1
V: TRBV6-5
CDR3: ASSTGGTTEAF

J: TRBJ2-1
V: TRBV6-5
CDR3: ASSYSAGGSVNEQF

J: TRBJ2-1
V: TRBV10-3
CDR3: AISPNSGNEQF